Here is one T cell receptor (beta chain) with its context. Its antigen remains unidentified. These data come from a study of CD8 T cells in Susac syndrome. Reverse transcription of roughly 0.45 to 1 ug RNA used random hexamers. TCRdb analysed the immunoSEQ multiplex PCR reads with MiXCR anew, one entry per CDR3 protein. The data contain under 70,000 distinct CDR3 sequences, roughly 94% of them singletons. Study results and caveats: Susac-specific public clones numbered some 16 in total CD8+ repertoires (and roughly five in CD8+ TEMRA repertoires). A relatively small number of individuals underwent TCR sequencing and HLA analysis.

Germline lookup yields CDR1 SGDLS and CDR2 YYNGEE. V was clipped by 0 bases and J by 6 bases, with 15 bases between them. The CDR3 runs 15 residues. The V call is TRBV9, the J call TRBJ1-2; possibly TRBD1 for D (5 bases). The sequencing input was CD8+ T cells from PBMCs. The clonotype originates from a human donor with Susac syndrome. The CDR3 here is CASSVDQDTWHGYTF. The CDR3 DNA reads TGTGCCAGCAGCGTAGACCAGGACACTTGGCATGGCTACACCTTC.